This passage covers 30 T cell receptor beta chains from one sample sequenced in a study of blood T cells in healthy people across ages. A J-beta primer mix and a sample-barcoded 5' primer were used in a second PCR of roughly 6 to 12 cycles. Each CDR3 protein is one row after TCRdb ran MiXCR on the 5' RACE reads. The sample yields about 570,000 distinct CDR3 sequences, about 25% seen once. Sequencing used blood. The receptors were sampled from a woman aged 70-85 years in good health.

Remarks on this clonotype: The junction and the germline gene differ at one end; a read error may be behind it. The J gene is TRBJ1-2, the V gene TRBV30; D remains unclear. This CDR3 has 13 amino acids. The germline gives CDR1 GTSNPN, CDR2 SVGIG (reference sequence). For the CDR3, the DNA is TGTGCCCGGAGAACCCCCTCGGTTGCGAGCTACACCTTC. It codes for CARRTPSVASYTF.

V gene TRBV6-2 or TRBV6-3 combines with J gene TRBJ2-5; 9 bases align to TRBD1. Germline values: CDR1 MNHEY, CDR2 SVGEGT. The CDR3 is 16 amino acids. The trim removed 2 bases at V and 4 bases at J, leaving 8 bases unmatched. CDR3 residues: CASSYHLGQGLETQYF. Here the CDR3 DNA reads TGTGCCAGCAGTTACCACTTGGGACAGGGATTAGAGACCCAGTACTTC.

A few counts support this clonotype. As DNA, the CDR3 is TGTGCCAGCAGCCCCGCGACAGGGAATAATTCACCCCTCCACTTT. It translates to CASSPATGNNSPLHF. The gene calls are TRBV9 and TRBJ1-6; 7 positions agree with TRBD1. This CDR3 region has 15 residues. Trimming removed 4 bases from V and 5 bases from J; junction bases left unmatched: 6. CDR1 SGDLS and CDR2 YYNGEE come from the germline V gene.

This chain links TRBV7-8 with TRBJ2-1; 10 bases are a match to TRBD2. The CDR3 contains 15 residues. The junction had 11 bases not matched to a gene; V was cut back by 5 bases and J by 10 bases. CDR1 SGHVS and CDR2 FQNEAQ come from the germline V gene. CDR3 DNA sequence: TGTGCCAGCAGCCTACAGCGGGAGGGCTTGATGGAGCAGTTCTTC. Its protein is CASSLQREGLMEQFF. Full variable domain (outside the CDR3, taken from reference TRBV7-8 and TRBJ2-1): GAGVSQSPRYKVAKRGQDVALRCDPISGHVSLFWYQQALGQGPEFLTYFQNEAQLDKSGLPSDRFFAERPEGSVSTLKIQRTQQEDSAVYLCASSLQREGLMEQFFGPGTRLTVL.

J is TRBJ2-3 and V is TRBV11-2; TRBD2 agrees at 10 bases. Germline V lookup: CDR1 SGHAT, CDR2 FQNNGV. This CDR3 is built from 14 residues. Trimming at V came to 5 bases and at J to 8 bases, leaving 7 bases not matched to a gene. The CDR3 loop reads CASSPSGRAGTQYF. In nucleotides, the CDR3 is TGTGCCAGCAGCCCGAGCGGGAGGGCGGGTACGCAGTATTTT.

The rearrangement links TRBV9 to TRBJ1-2; tentatively, D is TRBD1 (5 bases). Germline CDR1 and CDR2: SGDLS and YYNGEE. CDR3 length: 17 residues. Trimming stripped 0 bases from V and 4 bases from J, with 19 bases between. CDR3 protein: CASSVGPGTSFSYGYTF. The CDR3 DNA follows: TGTGCCAGCAGCGTAGGCCCAGGGACTTCATTCTCCTATGGCTACACCTTC.

This clonotype was seen more than once but under ten times. The chain is built from TRBV7-2 and TRBJ1-2; 8 nucleotides match TRBD1. Germline-derived CDR1 and CDR2 are SGHTA and FQGNSA. The CDR3 runs 14 residues. Losses at the gene ends were 4 bases for V and 4 bases for J; bases not matched to a gene: 5. The CDR3 here is CASSSDRGPYGYTF. In DNA form, the CDR3 reads TGTGCCAGCAGCTCCGACAGGGGCCCCTATGGCTACACCTTC.

This clonotype was seen a few times. This chain links TRBV9 with TRBJ1-2; 8 bases are shared with TRBD1. CDR1 and CDR2 (germline): SGDLS, YYNGEE. The CDR3 loop spans 14 amino acids. Germline trimming cut 4 bases from V and 7 bases from J; bases unmatched to any gene: 9. Written as DNA, the CDR3 is TGTGCCAGCAGCCCAAGGACAGGGACGGGTGGCTACACCTTC. This gives the protein CASSPRTGTGGYTF. The full variable domain, rest sourced from reference TRBV9 and TRBJ1-2, is DSGVTQTPKHLITATGQRVTLRCSPRSGDLSVYWYQQSLDQGLQFLIQYYNGEERAKGNILERFSAQQFPDLHSELNLSSLELGDSALYFCASSPRTGTGGYTFGSGTRLTVV.

The chain is built from TRBV7-2 and TRBJ2-3; D is unclear. Germline-derived CDR1 and CDR2 are SGHTA and FQGNSA. The V end lost 1 base, the J end lost 3 bases, and 17 bases lay between the germline ends. CDR3 length: 17 residues. The CDR3 DNA is TGTGCCAGCAGCTTAGTGGGCGGTTCTAGATGGACAGATACGCAGTATTTT. Its protein product is CASSLVGGSRWTDTQYF.

This chain uses TRBV9 with TRBJ1-2; the D gene is possibly TRBD1 (5 bases). Germline V gene data show CDR1 as SGDLS and CDR2 as YYNGEE. Trimming removed 2 bases at V and 7 bases at J, with 21 bases between. The CDR3 has 16 amino acids. In DNA form, the CDR3 reads TGTGCCAGCAGCGTTGGGAGGGGCTTTTTGGAGAGTGGCTACACCTTC. It encodes CASSVGRGFLESGYTF.

In its sample, this clonotype was seen a few times. This chain links TRBV25-1 with TRBJ2-1; the D gene is possibly TRBD1 (6 bases). The CDR3 runs 16 residues. CDR1 is MGHDK, CDR2 SYGVNS, per germline. With 3 bases removed from V and 5 bases from J, the gap between germline ends came to 17 bases. CDR3 nucleotides: TGTGCCAGCAGTGAGGTTGGGGCAGGGGTGAACAATGAGCAGTTCTTC. This sequence encodes CASSEVGAGVNNEQFF.

This clonotype showed up just a few times. The chain joins TRBV7-3 to TRBJ2-1; either TRBD1 or TRBD2 may fit D (7 bases each). V lost 5 bases to trimming and J lost 0 bases, with 11 bases between them. The CDR3 runs 15 residues. Per germline, CDR1 SGHTA and CDR2 FQGTGA. Written as DNA, the CDR3 is TGTGCCAGCAGCGCAGGGGGGGTCTCCTACAATGAGCAGTTCTTC. Protein: CASSAGGVSYNEQFF. The full variable domain, completed using reference TRBV7-3 and TRBJ2-1, is GAGVSQTPSNKVTEKGKYVELRCDPISGHTALYWYRQSLGQGPEFLIYFQGTGAADDSGLPNDRFFAVRPEGSVSTLKIQRTERGDSAVYLCASSAGGVSYNEQFFGPGTRLTVL.

The chain carries TRBV18 and TRBJ2-5, with D maybe TRBD2 (6 bases). CDR1 is KGHSH and CDR2 is LQKENI in the germline V gene. The CDR3 has 13 amino acids. V was clipped by 6 bases and J by 4 bases, with 12 bases between them. CDR3 bases: TGTGCCAGCTCCTCGGGGGAGCGAGAGACCCAGTACTTC. This codes for CASSSGERETQYF.

The chain recombines TRBV20-1 with TRBJ1-1; the D is unclear. Germline V gives CDR1 DFQATT, CDR2 SNEGSKA (reference sequence). V lost 2 bases to trimming and J lost 1 base, with 5 bases between them. The CDR3 has 12 amino acids. The CDR3: CSARKQNTEAFF. CDR3 nucleotide sequence: TGCAGTGCTAGAAAACAGAACACTGAAGCTTTCTTT.

This clonotype was detected a few times. This chain links TRBV2 with TRBJ2-5; no definite D call. Germline V gene lookup returns CDR1 SNHLY and CDR2 FYNNEI. CDR3 length: 11 residues. The V end lost 4 bases, the J end lost 5 bases, and 5 bases lay between the germline ends. The CDR3 DNA reads as TGTGCCAGCAGTGTATTCGAGACCCAGTACTTC. It translates to CASSVFETQYF.

The CDR3 region is CASSLHGVGETQYF. In nucleotides, the CDR3 is TGTGCCAGCAGCTTACATGGTGTGGGGGAGACCCAGTACTTC. This sequence joins TRBV7-9 and TRBJ2-5, with D uncertain. The CDR3 loop spans 14 amino acids. V lost 2 bases and J 5 bases, leaving 12 bases between the germline ends. Germline V gene sequence: CDR1 SEHNR, CDR2 FQNEAQ (reference sequence).

This clonotype was recorded at least ten times. The V gene is TRBV7-8, the J gene TRBJ2-3; D not certain. Germline lookup yields CDR1 SGHVS and CDR2 FQNEAQ. Trimming shortened V by 2 bases and J by 0 bases, and 12 bases separated the two germline ends. The CDR3 loop spans 16 amino acids. The CDR3 DNA is TGTGCCAGCAGCTTAATTGTGGGGTATAGCACAGATACGCAGTATTTT. Protein product: CASSLIVGYSTDTQYF.

V and J are TRBV6-6 and TRBJ2-7; 11 positions agree with TRBD1. CDR3 length: 17 amino acids. V was pared by 2 bases and J by 0 bases, with 6 bases of the junction left unmatched. Germline V CDR1 and CDR2: MNHNY, SVGAGI (reference sequence). The CDR3 loop reads CASSYGTGGSHSYEQYF. The CDR3 region has the DNA TGTGCCAGCAGTTACGGGACAGGGGGTTCCCACTCCTACGAGCAGTACTTC.

The chain has TRBV7-8 and TRBJ2-5; 8 nucleotides line up with TRBD2. V was pared by 4 bases and J by 0 bases, with 4 bases of the junction left unmatched. The CDR3 has 15 residues. Germline CDR1 SGHVS, CDR2 FQNEAQ. The CDR3 loop is CASSSSGGHQETQYF. CDR3 DNA: TGTGCCAGCAGCTCAAGCGGGGGCCACCAAGAGACCCAGTACTTC.

This clonotype was picked up one time. The chain joins TRBV9 to TRBJ1-2, with 12 bases that match TRBD1. The CDR3 loop spans 16 amino acids. Trimming took 3 bases from V and 8 from J; bases not matched to a gene: 11. Germline CDR1 is SGDLS and CDR2 is YYNGEE. Here the CDR3 reads CASSASSGTGGRGYTF. CDR3 DNA sequence: TGTGCCAGCAGCGCCTCATCCGGGACAGGGGGCCGAGGCTACACCTTC.

With regard to this clonotype: This may stem from a read error, because a much larger clone lies one nucleotide away. The chain combines TRBV20-1 with TRBJ2-5; D gene unclear. The CDR3 runs 12 residues. Germline values: CDR1 DFQATT, CDR2 SNEGSKA (reference sequence). Trimming stripped 6 bases from V and 13 bases from J, with 21 bases between. CDR3 residues: CSAQQPISKMYF. The CDR3, as DNA: TGCAGTGCCCAACAACCGATTAGCAAAATGTACTTC.

This clonotype was observed a few times. The chain employs TRBV7-3 and TRBJ2-3; 9 bases fit TRBD2. With 5 bases clipped from V and 2 bases from J, the junction kept 11 bases outside the gene matches. Germline V gives CDR1 SGHTA, CDR2 FQGTGA. The CDR3 spans 17 residues. CDR3 amino acids: CASSLKGSGGFTDTQYF. CDR3 sequence (DNA): TGTGCCAGCAGCCTAAAGGGGAGCGGGGGGTTCACAGATACGCAGTATTTT.

The chain has TRBV3-1 and TRBJ2-3; possibly TRBD1 for D (5 bases). Germline V lookup: CDR1 LGHDT, CDR2 YNNKEL (reference sequence). CDR3 size: 15 residues. V lost 4 bases to trimming and J lost 5 bases, with 16 bases between them. DNA of the CDR3: TGTGCCAGCAGCCTCTCCTTTGAGCAGGGAGATACGCAGTATTTT. This translates into CASSLSFEQGDTQYF.

CDR3: CASSQVFRDHNQPQHF. CDR3 DNA sequence: TGTGCCAGCAGCCAAGTGTTCAGGGACCACAATCAGCCCCAGCATTTT. The rearrangement uses TRBV4-2 and TRBJ1-5; weak D call: TRBD1 (5 bases). The germline V and J ends were trimmed by 1 base and 3 bases, with 13 bases remaining between them. The CDR3 runs 16 residues. Germline loops: CDR1 LGHNA, CDR2 YNFKEQ.

The V gene is TRBV5-1, the J gene TRBJ2-7; 8 nucleotides line up with TRBD1. CDR1 is SGHRS and CDR2 is YFSETQ in the germline V gene. This CDR3 contains 15 residues. The trim removed 0 bases at V and 1 base at J, leaving 3 bases unmatched. The CDR3 DNA follows: TGCGCCAGCAGCTTGGAGACAGGGGTATCCTACGAGCAGTACTTC. Translated: CASSLETGVSYEQYF.

Regarding this clonotype: One end of the junction does not line up with germline, which may come from a read error. The genes are TRBV6-1 and TRBJ1-1; 9 bases fit TRBD1. The CDR3 runs 13 residues. Germline V CDR1 and CDR2: MNHNS, SASEGT. The CDR3 here is CASRVDRGTAAFF. The CDR3 nucleotides are TGTGCCAGCAGGGTAGACAGGGGGACTGCAGCTTTCTTT.

This clonotype has a handful of counts. The chain joins TRBV24-1 to TRBJ1-4; TRBD1 might be the D (6 bases). This CDR3 has 12 amino acids. Trimming removed 2 bases from V and 13 bases from J, with 10 bases in between. Looked up from germline, CDR1 is KGHDR and CDR2 is SFDVKD. This chain's CDR3 is CATSDSGTPLFF. CDR3 sequence (DNA): TGTGCCACCAGTGATTCCGGGACACCACTGTTTTTT.

This chain joins TRBV10-3 and TRBJ2-7; 9 bases are shared with TRBD1. The CDR3 sequence is 14 residues long. V was clipped by 6 bases and J by 0 bases; unmatched bases: 3. CDR1 and CDR2 from the germline V gene are ENHRY and SYGVKD. The CDR3 loop is CAIRQDRGSYEQYV. The CDR3 DNA follows: TGTGCCATCAGACAGGACAGGGGCTCCTACGAGCAGTACGTC.

Points on this clonotype: At one boundary the junction diverges from the germline segment, which might be a read error. V usage is TRBV7-2 and J usage is TRBJ2-7; tentatively, D is TRBD2 (5 bases). The CDR3 sequence is 14 residues long. Germline CDR1 SGHTA, CDR2 FQGNSA. CDR3 sequence: CASSTPGTFYEQYF. CDR3 bases: TGTGCCAGCTCTACTCCGGGAACATTCTACGAACAGTACTTC.

CDR3: CASKKQGRGGNTEAFF. CDR3 bases: TGTGCCAGCAAGAAACAGGGAAGAGGGGGTAACACTGAAGCTTTCTTT. The rearrangement uses TRBV7-2 and TRBJ1-1; tentative D call: TRBD1 (6 bases). The CDR3 is 16 amino acids. Trimming took off 7 bases at V and 2 bases at J, with 20 bases between the two ends. Germline lookup yields CDR1 SGHTA and CDR2 FQGNSA. The complete variable domain, with remaining parts taken from reference TRBV7-2 and TRBJ1-1, reads GAGVSQSPSNKVTEKGKDVELRCDPISGHTALYWYRQSLGQGLEFLIYFQGNSAPDKSGLPSDRFSAERTGGSVSTLTIQRTQQEDSAVYLCASKKQGRGGNTEAFFGQGTRLTVV.